The entry below describes one TCR beta chain. Its specificity is not known. The data are from a study of T cells expressing NK-cell markers. At the level of the study: Seven HCMV-seropositive donors and one seronegative donor made up the eight sequenced donors.

From the 5' RACE reads, TCRdb lists one entry per CDR3 protein and no DNA. The repertoire table contains roughly 450,000 distinct CDR3 sequences. The study, taken as a whole, reports: As a fraction of CD8+ T cells, dominant NKG2C+ clonotypes reached roughly 1.0-7.5% in roughly 6 donors.

The CDR3 is made up of 19 amino acids. Germline CDR1 is KGHDR and CDR2 is SFDVKD. Sequences were obtained from blood T cells: a sorted CD56 or NKG2C T cell subset, CD4+ or CD8+ T cells, or bulk PBMC T cells (not recorded which). This TCR came from a woman between 45 and 65 years old in good health. The genes are TRBV24-1 and TRBJ2-6; TCRdb's assignment of TRBD2 cannot be checked, as there is no DNA. CDR3 region: CATSDSSAGGSSGANVLTF.